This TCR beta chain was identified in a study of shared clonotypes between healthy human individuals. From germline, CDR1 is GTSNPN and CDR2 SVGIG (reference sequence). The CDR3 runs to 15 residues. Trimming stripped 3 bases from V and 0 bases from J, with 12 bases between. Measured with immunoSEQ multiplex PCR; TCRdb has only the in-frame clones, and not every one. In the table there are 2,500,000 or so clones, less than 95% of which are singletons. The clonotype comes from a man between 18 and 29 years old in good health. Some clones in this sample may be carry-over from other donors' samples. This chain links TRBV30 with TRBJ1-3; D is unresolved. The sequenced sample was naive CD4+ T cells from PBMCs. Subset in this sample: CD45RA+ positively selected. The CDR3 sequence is CAWRQGLYSGNTIYF. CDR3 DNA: TGTGCCTGGAGGCAAGGACTATACTCTGGAAACACCATATATTTT.